This paragraph reports one T cell receptor beta chain. It has no known antigen specificity. Per-nucleotide qualities are absent, and no much larger clonotype sits a single base away. The sample belongs to a study of patients and donors after allogeneic stem cell transplantation (dated by TCRdb to the early 2020s). The germline ends are 5 bases apart after V is trimmed by 3 bases and J by 0 bases. The germline V gene (reference sequence) sets CDR1 to SEHNR and CDR2 to FQNEAQ. The CDR3 spans 13 residues, from the cysteine through the phenylalanine. Only CDR3 DNA is held: 39 bases, read in frame from base 1. The method behind the library was RT-PCR. Sequenced using a NextSeq 550. The public reads were reprocessed in TCRdb via fastp at Q25 and MiXCR, keeping in-frame beta chains. Here each entry gathers all rows of one CDR3 protein and keeps the most common genes and DNA. In all, the sample holds about 960,000 distinct CDR3 sequences, and more than 15% of those were seen once. The ten largest clones add up to roughly 6% of the sample.

The clonotype comes from a human donor who was either an allogeneic HSCT recipient or a stem cell or donor lymphocyte infusion donor (not recorded which). It is not recorded whose cells these are; they may come from a transplant donor. The sequencing input was blood, either unsorted or a sorted T cell fraction (not recorded which). Recombination joined TRBV7-9 with TRBJ1-1; confidence is insufficient to name the D gene. The sequenced DNA is TGTGCCAGCAGCTTTATGGTGAACACTGAAGCTTTCTTT. The translation is CASSFMVNTEAFF.